This T cell receptor (beta chain) emerged from a study of monozygotic twins with inflammatory bowel disease. The CDR3 extends over 15 amino acids. Study-wide findings and caveats: T cell subtypes that differed could not be told apart. Whereas healthy co-twins had higher TCRbeta diversity (inverse Simpson), IBD patients had lower diversity.

TCRdb reprocessed the 5' RACE reads, with one entry per CDR3 protein and no DNA. The sample table includes around 370,000 distinct CDR3 sequences. In the case of this clonotype: Its antigen is undetermined.

This clonotype was sampled from a human donor with ulcerative colitis or Crohn's disease, or a healthy co-twin of an affected twin (not recorded which). The rearrangement joins TRBV12-3 or TRBV12-4 to TRBJ2-7. The source material was blood. CDR3 protein: CASSLFQGGSYEQYF.